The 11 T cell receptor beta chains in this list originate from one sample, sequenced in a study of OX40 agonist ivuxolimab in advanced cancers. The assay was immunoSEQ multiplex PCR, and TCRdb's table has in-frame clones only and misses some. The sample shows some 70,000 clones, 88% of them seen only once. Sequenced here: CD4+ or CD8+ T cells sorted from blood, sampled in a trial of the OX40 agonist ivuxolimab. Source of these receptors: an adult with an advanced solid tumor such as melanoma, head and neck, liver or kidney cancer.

This CDR3 reads CASSSDRGGRSDTQYF. The CDR3 nucleotides are TGTGCCAGCAGCTCCGATCGCGGGGGCCGGTCAGATACGCAGTATTTT. The rearrangement links TRBV11-2 to TRBJ2-3; possibly TRBD2 for D (7 bases). V dropped 4 bases and J dropped 4 bases, with 18 bases sitting between them. Germline CDR1 SGHAT, CDR2 FQNNGV. The CDR3 is made up of 16 amino acids.

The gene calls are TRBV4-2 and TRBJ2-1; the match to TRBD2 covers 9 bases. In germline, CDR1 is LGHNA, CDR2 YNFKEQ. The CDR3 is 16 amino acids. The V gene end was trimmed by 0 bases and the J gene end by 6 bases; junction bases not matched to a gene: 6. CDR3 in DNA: TGTGCCAGCAGCCAAGAGTTGGCGGGAGGGCCCAATGAGCAGTTCTTC. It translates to CASSQELAGGPNEQFF.

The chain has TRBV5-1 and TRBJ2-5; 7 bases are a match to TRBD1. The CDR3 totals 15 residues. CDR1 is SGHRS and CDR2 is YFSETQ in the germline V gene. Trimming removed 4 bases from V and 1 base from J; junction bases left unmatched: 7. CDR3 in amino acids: CASSASTGSQETQYF. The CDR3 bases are TGCGCCAGCAGCGCCTCGACAGGGAGCCAAGAGACCCAGTACTTC.

The CDR3 protein is CASSTLAPPRNGYTF. The CDR3 nucleotides are TGTGCCAGTAGCACCCTCGCACCCCCGAGGAATGGCTACACCTTC. J is TRBJ1-2 and V is TRBV19, with D unclear. This CDR3 has 15 residues. The ends were cut back, 6 bases at V and 6 bases at J, with 20 bases in the middle. Germline assignment: CDR1 LNHDA and CDR2 SQIVND (reference sequence).

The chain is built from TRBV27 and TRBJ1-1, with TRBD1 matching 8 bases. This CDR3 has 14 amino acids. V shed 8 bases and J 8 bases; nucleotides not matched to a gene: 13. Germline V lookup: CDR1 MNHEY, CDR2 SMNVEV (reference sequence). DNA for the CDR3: TGTGCCAGCGTTCCCGGACAGGGCCTTTCCGAAGCTTTCTTT. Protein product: CASVPGQGLSEAFF.

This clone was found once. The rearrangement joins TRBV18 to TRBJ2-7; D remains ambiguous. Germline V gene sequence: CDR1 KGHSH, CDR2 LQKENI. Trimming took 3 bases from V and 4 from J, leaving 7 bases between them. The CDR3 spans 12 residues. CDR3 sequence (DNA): TGTGCCAGCTCACCTACACAGTACGAGCAGTACTTC. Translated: CASSPTQYEQYF. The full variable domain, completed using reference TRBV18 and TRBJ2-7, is NAGVMQNPRHLVRRRGQEARLRCSPMKGHSHVYWYRQLPEEGLKFMVYLQKENIIDESGMPKERFSAEFPKEGPSILRIQQVVRGDSAAYFCASSPTQYEQYFGPGTRLTVT.

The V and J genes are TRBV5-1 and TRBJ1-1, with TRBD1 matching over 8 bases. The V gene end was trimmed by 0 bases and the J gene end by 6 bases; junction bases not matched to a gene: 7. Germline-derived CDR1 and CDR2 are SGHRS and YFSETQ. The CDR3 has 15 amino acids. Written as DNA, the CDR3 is TGCGCCAGCAGCTTGGAGCCCGACAGGGGCGCTGAAGCTTTCTTT. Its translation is CASSLEPDRGAEAFF.

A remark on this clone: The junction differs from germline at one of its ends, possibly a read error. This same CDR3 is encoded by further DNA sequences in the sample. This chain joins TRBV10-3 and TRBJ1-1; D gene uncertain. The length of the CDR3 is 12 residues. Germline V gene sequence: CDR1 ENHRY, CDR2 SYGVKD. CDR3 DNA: TGCGCCATCAGTGAACCGAACACTGAAGCTTTCTTT. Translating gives CAISEPNTEAFF.

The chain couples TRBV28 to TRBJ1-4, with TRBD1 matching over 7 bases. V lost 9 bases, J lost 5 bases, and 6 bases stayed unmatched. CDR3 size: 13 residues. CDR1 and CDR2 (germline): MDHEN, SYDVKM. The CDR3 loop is CASVPGQNEKLFF. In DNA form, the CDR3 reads TGTGCCAGTGTACCGGGACAGAATGAAAAACTGTTTTTT.

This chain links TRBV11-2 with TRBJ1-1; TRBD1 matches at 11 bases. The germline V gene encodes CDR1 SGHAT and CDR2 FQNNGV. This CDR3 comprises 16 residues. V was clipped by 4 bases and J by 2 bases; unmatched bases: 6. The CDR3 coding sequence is TGTGCCAGCAGCTCGCCCGGGACAGGGGGTAACACTGAAGCTTTCTTT. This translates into CASSSPGTGGNTEAFF. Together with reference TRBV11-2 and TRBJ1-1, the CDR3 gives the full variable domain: EAGVAQSPRYKIIEKRQSVAFWCNPISGHATLYWYQQILGQGPKLLIQFQNNGVVDDSQLPKDRFSAERLKGVDSTLKIQPAKLEDSAVYLCASSSPGTGGNTEAFFGQGTRLTVV.

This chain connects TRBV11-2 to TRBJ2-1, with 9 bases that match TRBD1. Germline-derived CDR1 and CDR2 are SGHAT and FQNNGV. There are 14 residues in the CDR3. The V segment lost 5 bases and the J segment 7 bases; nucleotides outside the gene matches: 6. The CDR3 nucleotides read TGTGCCAGCAGCAGTTACAGGGGGCAGAATGAGCAGTTCTTC. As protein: CASSSYRGQNEQFF.